This T cell receptor beta chain was recovered during a study of cytomegalovirus exposure and HLA in healthy donors. Looking at the study overall: Of all 400 or so donors who were genotyped, 70% to 85% belonged to the Caucasian-associated ancestry cluster. The study, taken as a whole, reports: By a later analysis, the bulk of CMV-associated TCR beta chains appeared HLA-restricted. Some TCR beta chains (roughly 160 of them) were listed as cytomegalovirus-associated.

Trimming shortened V by 1 base and J by 1 base, and 11 bases separated the two germline ends. Germline assignment: CDR1 SGHRS and CDR2 YFSETQ. This CDR3 has 16 amino acids. PCR primers comprised 60 Vbeta and 13 Jbeta primers. The assay was immunoSEQ multiplex PCR, and TCRdb's table has in-frame clones only and misses some. This repertoire shows 150,000 to 200,000 clones, roughly four fifths found once; its top ten account for about 1.6%. Concerning this clone itself: Its matching antigen is unknown.

The origin of this receptor is a middle-aged man in good health and CMV-seronegative. The sequencing sample was made of PBMCs. V usage is TRBV5-1 and J usage is TRBJ2-2, with TRBD2 as a possible D gene (6 bases). In DNA, the CDR3 is TGCGCCAGCAGCTTGTTACCAGCGGGGAACACCGGGGAGCTGTTTTTT. It encodes CASSLLPAGNTGELFF.